The clone carrying this T cell receptor beta chain has a single count. This CDR3 has 18 residues. Germline V gene data show CDR1 as SGDLS and CDR2 as YYNGEE. The V gene end was trimmed by 2 bases and the J gene end by 4 bases; junction bases not matched to a gene: 12. This sample is part of a study of blood T cell repertoires in COVID-19. The repertoire was sequenced with immunoSEQ multiplex PCR; TCRdb's copy has only in-frame clones and lacks some. The sample contains a few hundred thousand clones, almost 90% of which appear only once. Input material: PBMCs or T cells enriched from blood (not recorded which). The V call is TRBV9, the J call TRBJ2-3; TRBD2 matches at 11 bases. The clonotype was recovered from a woman aged 50 to 65 with acute COVID-19. CDR3 loop: CASSVHPGLAGRADTQYF. Here the CDR3 DNA reads TGTGCCAGCAGCGTGCACCCCGGACTAGCGGGTAGGGCAGATACGCAGTATTTT.